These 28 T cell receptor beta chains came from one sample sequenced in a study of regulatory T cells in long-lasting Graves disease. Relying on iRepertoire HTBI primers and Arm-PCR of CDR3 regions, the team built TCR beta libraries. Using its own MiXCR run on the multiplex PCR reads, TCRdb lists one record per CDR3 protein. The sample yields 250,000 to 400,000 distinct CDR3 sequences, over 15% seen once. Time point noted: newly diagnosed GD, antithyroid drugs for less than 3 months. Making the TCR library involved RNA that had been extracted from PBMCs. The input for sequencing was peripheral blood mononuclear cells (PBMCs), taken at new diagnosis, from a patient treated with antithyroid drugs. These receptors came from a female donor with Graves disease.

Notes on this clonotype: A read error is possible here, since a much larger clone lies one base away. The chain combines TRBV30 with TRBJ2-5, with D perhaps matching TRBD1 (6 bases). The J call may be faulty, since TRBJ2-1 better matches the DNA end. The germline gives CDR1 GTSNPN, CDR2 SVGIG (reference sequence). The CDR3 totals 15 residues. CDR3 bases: TGTGCCTGGAGTCCTGGGACACAGTACCAAGAGACCCAGTTCTTC. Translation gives CAWSPGTQYQETQFF.

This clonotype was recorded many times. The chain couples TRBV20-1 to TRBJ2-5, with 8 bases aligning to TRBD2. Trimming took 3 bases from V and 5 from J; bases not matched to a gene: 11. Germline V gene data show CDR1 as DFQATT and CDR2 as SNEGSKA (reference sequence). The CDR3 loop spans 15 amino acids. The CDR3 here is CSASGGGYREETQYF. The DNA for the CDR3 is TGCAGTGCTAGCGGGGGGGGTTACCGTGAGGAGACCCAGTACTTC.

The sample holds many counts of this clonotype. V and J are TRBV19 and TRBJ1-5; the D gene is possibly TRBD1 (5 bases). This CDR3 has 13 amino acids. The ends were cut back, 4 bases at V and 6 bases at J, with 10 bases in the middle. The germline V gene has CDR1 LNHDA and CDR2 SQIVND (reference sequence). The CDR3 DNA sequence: TGTGCCAGTAGTAGAGGGGTGGGTCAGCCCCAGCATTTT. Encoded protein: CASSRGVGQPQHF.

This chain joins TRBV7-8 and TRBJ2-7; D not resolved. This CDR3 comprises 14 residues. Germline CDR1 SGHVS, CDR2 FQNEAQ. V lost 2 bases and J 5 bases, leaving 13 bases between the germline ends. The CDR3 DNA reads TGTGCCAGCAGCTTAACGAGACTGGTCCACGAGCAGTACTTC. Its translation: CASSLTRLVHEQYF. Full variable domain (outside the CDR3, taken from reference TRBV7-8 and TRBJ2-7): GAGVSQSPRYKVAKRGQDVALRCDPISGHVSLFWYQQALGQGPEFLTYFQNEAQLDKSGLPSDRFFAERPEGSVSTLKIQRTQQEDSAVYLCASSLTRLVHEQYFGPGTRLTVT.

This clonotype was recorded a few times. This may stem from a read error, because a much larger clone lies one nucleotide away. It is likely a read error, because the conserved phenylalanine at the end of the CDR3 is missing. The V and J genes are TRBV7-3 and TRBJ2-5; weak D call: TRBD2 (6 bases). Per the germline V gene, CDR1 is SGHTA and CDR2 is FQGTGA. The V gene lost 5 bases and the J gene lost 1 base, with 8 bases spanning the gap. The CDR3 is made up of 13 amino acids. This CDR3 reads CASSRSGQETQYL. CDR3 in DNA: TGTGCCAGCAGCCGTAGCGGCCAAGAGACCCAGTACCTC.

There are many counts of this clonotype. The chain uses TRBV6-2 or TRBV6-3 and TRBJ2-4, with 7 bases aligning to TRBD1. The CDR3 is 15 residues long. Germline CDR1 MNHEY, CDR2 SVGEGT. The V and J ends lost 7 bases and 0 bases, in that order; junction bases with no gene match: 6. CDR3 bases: TGTGCCAGCACTGGACAGGCCTTAGCCAAAAACATTCAGTACTTC. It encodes CASTGQALAKNIQYF.

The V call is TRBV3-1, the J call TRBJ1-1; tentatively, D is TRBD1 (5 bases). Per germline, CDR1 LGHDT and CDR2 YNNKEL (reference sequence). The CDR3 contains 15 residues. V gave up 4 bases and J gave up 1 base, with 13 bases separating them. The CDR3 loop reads CASSLRRVGNTEAFF. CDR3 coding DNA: TGTGCCAGCAGCCTTCGCAGGGTTGGGAACACTGAAGCTTTCTTT.

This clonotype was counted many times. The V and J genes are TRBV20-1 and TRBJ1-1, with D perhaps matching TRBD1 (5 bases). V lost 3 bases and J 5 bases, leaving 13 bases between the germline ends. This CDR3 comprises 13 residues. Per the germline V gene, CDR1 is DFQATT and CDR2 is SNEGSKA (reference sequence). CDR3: CSASEGRETEAFF. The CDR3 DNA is TGCAGTGCTAGTGAGGGACGTGAGACTGAAGCTTTCTTT.

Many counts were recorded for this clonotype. In DNA, the CDR3 is TGTGCCAGCGTTTGGGGGAGCGGCAATGAGCAGTTCTTC. Residues: CASVWGSGNEQFF. The gene calls are TRBV12-3 or TRBV12-4 and TRBJ2-1; the D gene could be TRBD1 or TRBD2 (5 bases each). Trimming removed 8 bases from V and 6 bases from J, with 14 bases in between. The CDR3 covers 13 residues.

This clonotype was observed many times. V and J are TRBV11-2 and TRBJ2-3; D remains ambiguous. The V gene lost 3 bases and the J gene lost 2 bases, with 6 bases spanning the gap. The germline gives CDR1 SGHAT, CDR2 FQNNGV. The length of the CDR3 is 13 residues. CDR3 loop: CASSFPATDTQYF. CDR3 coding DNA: TGTGCCAGCAGCTTCCCGGCCACAGATACGCAGTATTTT.

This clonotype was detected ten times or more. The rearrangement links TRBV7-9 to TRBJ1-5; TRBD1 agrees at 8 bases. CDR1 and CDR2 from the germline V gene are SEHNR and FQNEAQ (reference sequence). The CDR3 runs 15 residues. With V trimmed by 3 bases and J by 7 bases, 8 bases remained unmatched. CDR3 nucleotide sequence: TGTGCCAGCAGCTTTGGGGACAGGAAAAGCCAGCCCCAGCATTTT. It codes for CASSFGDRKSQPQHF.

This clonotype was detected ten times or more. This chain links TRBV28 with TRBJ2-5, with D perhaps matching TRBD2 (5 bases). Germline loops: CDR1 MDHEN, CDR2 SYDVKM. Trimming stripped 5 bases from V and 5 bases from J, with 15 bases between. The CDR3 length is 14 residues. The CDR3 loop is CASSPARGFETQYF. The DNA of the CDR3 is TGTGCCAGCAGTCCCGCGCGCGGGTTCGAGACCCAGTACTTC.

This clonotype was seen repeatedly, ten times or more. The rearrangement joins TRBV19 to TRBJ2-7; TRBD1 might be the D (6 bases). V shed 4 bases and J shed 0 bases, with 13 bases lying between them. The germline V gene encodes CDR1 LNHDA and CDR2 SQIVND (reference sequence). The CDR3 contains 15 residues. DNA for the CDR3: TGTGCCAGTAGTAGCGCGCAGGGGAGCTCCTACGAGCAGTACTTC. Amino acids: CASSSAQGSSYEQYF.

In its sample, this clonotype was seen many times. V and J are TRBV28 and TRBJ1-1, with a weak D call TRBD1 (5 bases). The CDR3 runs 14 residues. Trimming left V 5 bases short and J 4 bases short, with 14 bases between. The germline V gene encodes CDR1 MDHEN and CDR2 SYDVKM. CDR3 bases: TGTGCCAGCAGTCCCGGGACTGTTCTCACTGAAGCTTTCTTT. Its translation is CASSPGTVLTEAFF.

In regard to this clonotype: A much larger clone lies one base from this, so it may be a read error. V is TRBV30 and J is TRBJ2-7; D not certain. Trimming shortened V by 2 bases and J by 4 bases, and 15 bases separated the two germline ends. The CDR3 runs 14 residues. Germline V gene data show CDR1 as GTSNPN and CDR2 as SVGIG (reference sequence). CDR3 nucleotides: TGTGCCTGGAGTCCGGACCCAAGCAAATACGAGCAGTACTTC. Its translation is CAWSPDPSKYEQYF.

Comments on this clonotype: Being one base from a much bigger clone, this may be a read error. The CDR3: CASSEGGTNTEALF. CDR3 sequence (DNA): TGTGCCAGCAGTGAAGGGGGGACGAACACTGAAGCTCTCTTT. J is TRBJ1-1 and V is TRBV2, with D possibly being TRBD1 (5 bases). The germline V gene has CDR1 SNHLY and CDR2 FYNNEI. This CDR3 has 14 residues.

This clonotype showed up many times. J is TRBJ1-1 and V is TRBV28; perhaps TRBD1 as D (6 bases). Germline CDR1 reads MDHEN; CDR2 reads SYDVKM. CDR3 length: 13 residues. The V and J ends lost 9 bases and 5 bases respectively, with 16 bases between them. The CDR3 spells CASNRRGGTEAFF. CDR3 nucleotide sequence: TGTGCCAGTAATCGCAGGGGTGGTACTGAAGCTTTCTTT. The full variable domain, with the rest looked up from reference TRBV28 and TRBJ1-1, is DVKVTQSSRYLVKRTGEKVFLECVQDMDHENMFWYRQDPGLGLRLIYFSYDVKMKEKGDIPEGYSVSREKKERFSLILESASTNQTSMYLCASNRRGGTEAFFGQGTRLTVV.

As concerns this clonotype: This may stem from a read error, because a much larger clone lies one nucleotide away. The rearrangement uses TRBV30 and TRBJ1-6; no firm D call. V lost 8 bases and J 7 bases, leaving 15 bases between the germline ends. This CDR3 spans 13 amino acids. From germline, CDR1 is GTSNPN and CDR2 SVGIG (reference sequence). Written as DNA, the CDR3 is TGTGCCGCACTGGGCCCCGGCAATTCACCCCTCCACTTT. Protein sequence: CAALGPGNSPLHF.

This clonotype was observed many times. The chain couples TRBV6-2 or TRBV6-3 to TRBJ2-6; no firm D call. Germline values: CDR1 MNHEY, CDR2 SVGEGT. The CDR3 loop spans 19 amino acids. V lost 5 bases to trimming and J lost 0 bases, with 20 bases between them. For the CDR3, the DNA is TGTGCCAGCAGTGAACTCCGGCAAGGAGCAGGCTCTGGGGCCAACGTCCTGACTTTC. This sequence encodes CASSELRQGAGSGANVLTF.

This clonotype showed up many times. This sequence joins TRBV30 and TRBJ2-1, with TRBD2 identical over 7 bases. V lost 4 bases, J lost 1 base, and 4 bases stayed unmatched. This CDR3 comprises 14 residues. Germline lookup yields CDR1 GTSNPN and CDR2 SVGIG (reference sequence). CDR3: CAWTAGTSYNEQFF. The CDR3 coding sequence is TGTGCCTGGACAGCGGGAACGTCCTACAATGAGCAGTTCTTC.

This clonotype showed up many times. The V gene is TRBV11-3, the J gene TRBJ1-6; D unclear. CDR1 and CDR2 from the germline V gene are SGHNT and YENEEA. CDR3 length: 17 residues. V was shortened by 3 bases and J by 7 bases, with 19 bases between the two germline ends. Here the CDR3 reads CASSLPPVIGLNSPLHF. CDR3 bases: TGTGCCAGCAGCTTGCCCCCGGTTATCGGGCTGAATTCACCCCTCCACTTT.

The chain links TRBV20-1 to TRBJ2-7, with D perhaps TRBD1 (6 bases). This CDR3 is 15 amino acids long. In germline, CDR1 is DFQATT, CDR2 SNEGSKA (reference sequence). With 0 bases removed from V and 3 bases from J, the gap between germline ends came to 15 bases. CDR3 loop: CSARDMSRGSYEQYF. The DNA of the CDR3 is TGCAGTGCTAGAGATATGAGCAGGGGCAGCTACGAGCAGTACTTC.

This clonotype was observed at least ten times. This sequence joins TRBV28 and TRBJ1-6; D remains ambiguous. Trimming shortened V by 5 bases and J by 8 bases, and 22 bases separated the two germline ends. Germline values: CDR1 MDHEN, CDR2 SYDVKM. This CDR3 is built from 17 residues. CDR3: CASSLSRGRGIHSPLHF. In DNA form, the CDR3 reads TGTGCCAGCAGTCTCTCAAGAGGACGGGGTATTCATTCACCCCTCCACTTT.

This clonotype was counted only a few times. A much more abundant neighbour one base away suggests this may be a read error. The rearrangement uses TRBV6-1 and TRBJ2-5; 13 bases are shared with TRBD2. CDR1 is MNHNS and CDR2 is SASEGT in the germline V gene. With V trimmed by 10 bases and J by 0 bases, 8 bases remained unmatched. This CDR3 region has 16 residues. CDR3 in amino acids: CANSPGLAGDQETQYF. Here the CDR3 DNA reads TGTGCCAACAGCCCCGGACTAGCGGGGGACCAAGAGACCCAGTACTTC.

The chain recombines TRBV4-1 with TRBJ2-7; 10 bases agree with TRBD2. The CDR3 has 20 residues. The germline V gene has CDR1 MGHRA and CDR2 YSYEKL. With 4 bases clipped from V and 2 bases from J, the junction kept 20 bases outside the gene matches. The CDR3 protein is CASSPALLAGTEGPAYEQYF. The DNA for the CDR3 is TGCGCCAGCAGCCCGGCCCTACTAGCGGGAACCGAGGGCCCCGCCTACGAGCAGTACTTC.

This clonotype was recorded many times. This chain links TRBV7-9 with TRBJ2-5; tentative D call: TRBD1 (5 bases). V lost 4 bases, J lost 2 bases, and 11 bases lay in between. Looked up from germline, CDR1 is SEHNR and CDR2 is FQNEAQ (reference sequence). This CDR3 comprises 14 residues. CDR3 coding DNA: TGTGCCAGCAGCTCCAGGGTTGATCAAGAGACCCAGTACTTC. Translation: CASSSRVDQETQYF.

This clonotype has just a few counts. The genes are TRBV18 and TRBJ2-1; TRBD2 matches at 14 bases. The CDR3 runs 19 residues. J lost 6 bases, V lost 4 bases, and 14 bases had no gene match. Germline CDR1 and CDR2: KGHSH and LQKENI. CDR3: CASSLIPGLAGVSTNEQFF. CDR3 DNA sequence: TGTGCCAGCTCACTCATCCCGGGACTAGCGGGAGTATCAACCAATGAGCAGTTCTTC.

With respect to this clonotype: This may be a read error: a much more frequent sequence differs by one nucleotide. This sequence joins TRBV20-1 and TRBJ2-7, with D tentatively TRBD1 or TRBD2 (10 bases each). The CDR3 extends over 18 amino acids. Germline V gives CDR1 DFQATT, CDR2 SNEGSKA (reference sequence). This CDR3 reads CSAAAPTGGTSGNGEHYF. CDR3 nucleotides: TGCAGTGCCGCCGCCCCGACAGGGGGCACTAGCGGGAACGGCGAGCACTACTTC.